This T cell receptor beta chain emerged from a study of blood T cell repertoires in COVID-19. On the study more broadly: There were acute and convalescent COVID-19 samples, and they came from the United States, Italy and Spain. T cells, B-cell-depleted T cells, or PBMCs provided the cDNA or gDNA that served as material.

Sequencing was performed with immunoSEQ multiplex PCR; in TCRdb, only in-frame clones are kept and a portion is missing. This sample has hundreds of thousands of clones, with around 89% found just once. This CDR3 has 11 amino acids. Between the trimmed V and J ends, which lost 3 bases and 9 bases, there was a span of 8 bases. The V gene's germline CDR1 is LGHDT and CDR2 YNNKEL (reference sequence). Participants' reported clinical history set cohort assignment. Two negative PCRs, clearance, or symptom resolution characterized the recovered Cohort 3 donors. The genes are TRBV3-1 (or the pseudogene TRBV3-2) and TRBJ1-2; D remains unclear. The specimen sequenced was PBMCs or T cells enriched from blood (not recorded which). The sequence came from a young man who had recovered from COVID-19. CDR3 protein: CASSQAGSYTF. In DNA form, the CDR3 reads TGTGCCAGCAGCCAGGCGGGAAGCTACACCTTC.